These 4 T cell receptor beta chains were sequenced from one sample in a study of T cell responses to AZD1222 COVID-19 vaccine. The method was immunoSEQ multiplex PCR; TCRdb's version includes in-frame clones alone and lacks a portion of them. Of fewer than 85,000 clones in the sample, around 82% were seen once. The specimen was peripheral blood, collected 28 days after the second AZD1222 dose. The receptors were sampled from an adult who received the AZD1222 COVID-19 vaccine.

The chain couples TRBV6-2 or TRBV6-3 to TRBJ2-1, with 10 bases that match TRBD2. The V segment lost 0 bases and the J segment 9 bases; nucleotides outside the gene matches: 14. Germline lookup yields CDR1 MNHEY and CDR2 SVGEGT. This CDR3 comprises 18 residues. The CDR3 DNA reads as TGTGCCAGCAGTTACTCGATACTAAGCGGGAGGGCCTGGGGTGAGCAGTTCTTC. Translated: CASSYSILSGRAWGEQFF.

The V and J genes are TRBV27 and TRBJ2-1; 9 positions agree with TRBD2. Looked up from germline, CDR1 is MNHEY and CDR2 is SMNVEV (reference sequence). The CDR3 is made up of 14 amino acids. The trim removed 5 bases at V and 9 bases at J, leaving 8 bases unmatched. CDR3 in amino acids: CASSTGTSISEQFF. CDR3 nucleotides: TGTGCCAGCAGTACCGGGACTAGCATTAGTGAGCAGTTCTTC.

This rearrangement joins TRBV30 to TRBJ2-6; D gene uncertain. The CDR3 extends over 15 amino acids. Germline V gene sequence: CDR1 GTSNPN, CDR2 SVGIG (reference sequence). V was clipped by 2 bases and J by 0 bases, with 8 bases between them. CDR3 nucleotide sequence: TGTGCCTGGAGTCCCCTTGCCTCTGGGGCCAACGTCCTGACTTTC. Translated, it gives CAWSPLASGANVLTF.

This chain connects TRBV4-3 to TRBJ2-7; 7 nucleotides match TRBD2. V shed 1 base and J 3 bases; nucleotides not matched to a gene: 3. The CDR3 spans 14 residues. The germline gives CDR1 LGHNA, CDR2 YSLEER. CDR3 loop: CASSQGPGGYEQYF. The CDR3 coding sequence is TGCGCCAGCAGCCAAGGTCCGGGGGGCTACGAGCAGTACTTC.